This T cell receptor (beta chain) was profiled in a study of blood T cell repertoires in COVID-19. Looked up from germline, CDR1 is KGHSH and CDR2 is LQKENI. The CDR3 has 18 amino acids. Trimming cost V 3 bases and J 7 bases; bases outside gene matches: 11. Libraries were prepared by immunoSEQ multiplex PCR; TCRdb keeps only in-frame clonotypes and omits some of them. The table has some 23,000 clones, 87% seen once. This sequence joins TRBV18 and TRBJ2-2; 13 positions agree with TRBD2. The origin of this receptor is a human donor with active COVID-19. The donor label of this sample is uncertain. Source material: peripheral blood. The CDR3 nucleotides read TGTGCCAGCTCACCGGCCGGGACTAGCGGGAAGGCCGTCGGGGAGCTGTTTTTT. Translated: CASSPAGTSGKAVGELFF. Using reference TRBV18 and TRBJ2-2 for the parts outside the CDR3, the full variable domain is NAGVMQNPRHLVRRRGQEARLRCSPMKGHSHVYWYRQLPEEGLKFMVYLQKENIIDESGMPKERFSAEFPKEGPSILRIQQVVRGDSAAYFCASSPAGTSGKAVGELFFGEGSRLTVL.